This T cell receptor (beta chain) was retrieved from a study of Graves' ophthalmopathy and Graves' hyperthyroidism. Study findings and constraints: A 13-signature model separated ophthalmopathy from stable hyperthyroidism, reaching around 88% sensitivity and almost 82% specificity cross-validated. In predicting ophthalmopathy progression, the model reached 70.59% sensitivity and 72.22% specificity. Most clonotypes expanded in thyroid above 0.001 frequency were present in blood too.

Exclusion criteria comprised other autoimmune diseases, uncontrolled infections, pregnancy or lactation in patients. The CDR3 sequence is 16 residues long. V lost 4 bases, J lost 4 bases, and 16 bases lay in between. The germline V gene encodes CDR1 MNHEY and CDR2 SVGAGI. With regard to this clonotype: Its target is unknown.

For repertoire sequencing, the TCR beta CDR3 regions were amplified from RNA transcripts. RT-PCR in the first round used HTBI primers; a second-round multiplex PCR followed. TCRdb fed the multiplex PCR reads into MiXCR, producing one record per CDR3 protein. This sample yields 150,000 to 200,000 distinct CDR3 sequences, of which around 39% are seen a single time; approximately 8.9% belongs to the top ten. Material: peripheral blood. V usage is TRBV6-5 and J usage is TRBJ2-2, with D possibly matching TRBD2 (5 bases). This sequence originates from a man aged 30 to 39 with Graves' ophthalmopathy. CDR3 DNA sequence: TGTGCCAGCAGTTCAGGTCTTCCTCGGGGCACCGGGGAGCTGTTTTTT. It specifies CASSSGLPRGTGELFF.